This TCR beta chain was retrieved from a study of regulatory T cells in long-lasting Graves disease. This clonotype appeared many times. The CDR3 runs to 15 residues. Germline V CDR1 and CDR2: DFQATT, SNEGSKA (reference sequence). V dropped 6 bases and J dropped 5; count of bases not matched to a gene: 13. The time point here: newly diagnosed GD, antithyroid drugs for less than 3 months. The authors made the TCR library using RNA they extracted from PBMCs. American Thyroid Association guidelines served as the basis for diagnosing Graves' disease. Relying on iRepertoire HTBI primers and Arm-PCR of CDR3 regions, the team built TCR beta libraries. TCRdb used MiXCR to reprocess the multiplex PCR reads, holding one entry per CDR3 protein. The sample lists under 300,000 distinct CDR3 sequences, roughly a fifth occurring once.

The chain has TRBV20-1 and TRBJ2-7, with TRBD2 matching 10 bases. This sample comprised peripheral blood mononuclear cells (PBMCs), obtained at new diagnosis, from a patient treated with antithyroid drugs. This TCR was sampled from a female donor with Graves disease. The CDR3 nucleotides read TGCAGTGCCACAGAGTCTAGCGGGAGTAACCACGAGCAGTACTTC. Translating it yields CSATESSGSNHEQYF.